This T cell receptor (beta chain) was captured in a study of blood T cell repertoires in COVID-19. Overall study: The United States, Italy and Spain were the sources of the acute and convalescent COVID-19 samples. Sources were T cells, B-cell-depleted T cells, or PBMCs; the material itself was cDNA or gDNA.

Germline CDR1 is LNHDA and CDR2 is SQIVND (reference sequence). Trimming pared 3 bases from V and 5 bases from J, leaving 16 bases between. The CDR3 is made up of 15 amino acids. In Seattle, patients joined the study during active infection and were tracked longitudinally. As originally analysed: Amplified reference gene primers provided the basis for estimating nucleated cell counts. Sequencing was performed with immunoSEQ multiplex PCR; in TCRdb, only in-frame clones are kept and a portion is missing. V and J calls and clone size are as listed in that table; D and trimming were resolved from the DNA. The top ten hold roughly 6.5% of the sample, which has more than 45,000 clones, 80% to 90% seen once.

V is TRBV19 and J is TRBJ1-1; D is undetermined. Sequenced material: peripheral blood. This TCR derives from a woman aged 55 to 70 with COVID-19, enrolled during active disease. The DNA of the CDR3 is TGTGCCAGTAGTATCTCGGGGAGCCCAGGAACTGAAGCTTTCTTT. The encoded protein is CASSISGSPGTEAFF.